This T cell receptor beta chain was recovered during a study of vaccination and CD4 T cells after COVID-19. On the study more broadly: Each convalescent patient was PCR positive for SARS-CoV-2 on nasal swab; 9 or 10 cases were mild and one severe. Treatment of control cultures consisted of a CEFX pool, an HIV-1 Nef pool, or no peptide.

Sequenced with the Oncomine TCR Beta short-read assay was DNA taken from cultured CD4+ T cells. Cultured CD4+ T cells were the source of extracted genomic DNA. Each CDR3 protein gets one entry after TCRdb re-called the PCR reads with MiXCR. The sample includes 13,000 to 15,000 distinct CDR3 sequences, over 60% of them seen just once. To note about this clonotype: Antigen unknown.

Treatment specified: roughly ten-day PBMC culture with coronavirus spike peptide pools or control peptides (ViraFEST assay). The sample comprised CD4+ T cells from blood, cultured in vitro. This sequence originates from a human donor who had recovered from COVID-19.

CDR3 protein: CSALGPVSGNTIYF. The CDR3 DNA sequence: TGCAGTGCGCTGGGCCCCGTCTCTGGAAACACCATATATTTT. The V and J genes are TRBV20-1 and TRBJ1-3, with D unclear. The V and J ends lost 6 bases and 0 bases respectively, with 12 bases between them. In germline, CDR1 is DFQATT, CDR2 SNEGSKA (reference sequence). The CDR3 has 14 residues.